The 3 T cell receptor beta chains given below trace back to one sample, sequenced in a study of blood T cell repertoires in COVID-19. TCRdb's copy holds only in-frame clones and misses some; the assay was immunoSEQ multiplex PCR. The sample yields more than 200,000 clones, roughly 91% seen once. Sequencing was done on a sample of PBMCs or T cells enriched from blood (not recorded which). Receptor source: a man younger than 45 in a cohort exposed to, infected with or recovered from COVID-19 (not recorded which).

Points on this clone: The same CDR3 also results from other DNA sequences found in this sample. The chain couples TRBV5-1 to TRBJ1-3, with D hard to call. Germline V lookup: CDR1 SGHRS, CDR2 YFSETQ. The CDR3 covers 15 residues. The V end was cut by 0 bases, the J end by 4 bases, with 11 bases between. The CDR3 sequence: CASSLVAGSGNTIYF. In DNA, the CDR3 is TGCGCCAGCAGCTTGGTTGCCGGGTCGGGAAACACCATATATTTT. Using reference TRBV5-1 and TRBJ1-3 for the parts outside the CDR3, the full variable domain is KAGVTQTPRYLIKTRGQQVTLSCSPISGHRSVSWYQQTPGQGLQFLFEYFSETQRNKGNFPGRFSGRQFSNSRSEMNVSTLELGDSALYLCASSLVAGSGNTIYFGEGSWLTVV.

The V call is TRBV28, the J call TRBJ1-6; D not resolved. CDR3 length: 13 residues. Germline V gene lookup returns CDR1 MDHEN and CDR2 SYDVKM. The ends were cut back, 3 bases at V and 10 bases at J, with 10 bases in the middle. The chain's CDR3 is CASSFAVVSPLHF. In DNA, the CDR3 is TGTGCCAGCAGTTTTGCGGTGGTCTCACCCCTCCACTTT.

This chain connects TRBV28 to TRBJ1-6; 9 nucleotides line up with TRBD1. The CDR3 contains 15 residues. Looked up from germline, CDR1 is MDHEN and CDR2 is SYDVKM. Losses at the gene ends were 6 bases for V and 6 bases for J; bases not matched to a gene: 6. Here the CDR3 reads CASRGGQGVNSPLHF. CDR3 in DNA: TGTGCCAGCAGGGGGGGACAGGGCGTTAATTCACCCCTCCACTTT.